The rows below give T cell receptor beta chains drawn from one sample of a study of PD-1 blockade in classical Hodgkin lymphoma. Data came from immunoSEQ multiplex PCR; TCRdb stores just in-frame clones and leaves some out. The table has over 15,000 clones, approximately 92% seen once. The material sequenced was CD4+ T cells from blood. Receptors originate from a human donor with classical Hodgkin lymphoma. The CDR3 runs from the conserved cysteine through the conserved F or W. A clone size is listed for some rows: how often the clone was seen (once, few, many), or a class if it is expanded.

v_call	cdr3_length	clone_size	cdr3_aa
TRBV28	14	NA	CASRPGGAGNTIYF
TRBV13	18	NA	CASSLTGGSIVSNQPQHF
TRBV5-1	14	once	CASSEGGTYNEQFF
TRBV7-9	14	NA	CAAIATGGQETQYF
TRBV27	13	NA	CASSPHLALGYTF
TRBV25-1	14	NA	CASSESNTGYEQYF
TRBV6-1	16	NA	CASSGRGLWSTDTQYF
TRBV10-1	12	NA	CASSRNSYEQYF
TRBV11-3	15	NA	CASSFSGSNTGELFF
TRBV7-9	16	NA	CASSLPLRVRGNTIYF
TRBV7-2	12	NA	CASSLGGGTAYF
TRBV15	15	NA	CATSTGMGGIQPQHF
TRBV19	15	NA	CAFPGLAASTDTQYF
TRBV19	16	NA	CASSTPRVAGGFEQFF
TRBV9	14	NA	CASSVGGTNEKLFF
TRBV7-9	11	NA	CASSDDRRAFF
TRBV5-1	14	NA	CASSVGLASYEQYF
TRBV19	13	NA	CASRSPGGTEAFF
TRBV10-3	12	NA	CAISTGDGGYTF
TRBV15	18	NA	CATSRDYTTVGNTGELFF
TRBV12-5	14	NA	CASGSPGVYNEQFF
TRBV5-6	11	NA	CASSGVTEAFF
TRBV11-2	17	NA	CASSLATGLAGFNEQFF
TRBV9	15	NA	CASSVGGSAGYGYTF
TRBV5-1	15	NA	CASSPSGRAPGELFF
TRBV28	18	NA	CASSPTGGPTHRYNEQFF
TRBV5-4	13	NA	CASSLQGDTEAFF
TRBV28	13	NA	CASSRHFGDEQYF
TRBV5-1	14	NA	CASGAGRRTDTQYF
TRBV18	13	few	CASSPRGAGPQHF
TRBV6-5	14	NA	CASSYGWDTGELFF
TRBV19	13	few	CASSIRGGSEAFF
TRBV14	16	NA	CASSQGLAGGPGEQYF
TRBV28	15	NA	CASRTPKQGRETQYF
TRBV10-3	15	NA	CAISPGQGRGETQYF
TRBV7-8	15	few	CASSPTGGGRQPQHF
TRBV18	16	NA	CASSPPRGYRTTEAFF
TRBV15	17	NA	CATSRVGLAGVGDEQFF
TRBV5-1	14	NA	CASSLETSWNIQYF
TRBV5-4	12	once	CASSWGQETQYF
TRBV28	13	NA	CATYPGGGQPQHF
TRBV28	14	NA	CASSQSPRANEQFF
TRBV28	16	once	CASSYLTSGRIGELFF
TRBV7-8	14	NA	CASSLSGSPTEAFF
TRBV30	12	NA	CAWIAGGKTQYF
TRBV19	13	NA	CASARQGTSEAFF
TRBV10-2	14	NA	CASSDWNNDEKLFF
TRBV18	15	NA	CASSPQQGMDDGYTF
TRBV19	18	NA	CASKIHFKVGDTDYEQYF
TRBV9	14	NA	CASSVRIWDSPLHF
TRBV14	17	NA	CASSQGRLAPSTDTQYF